This is a list of T cell receptor beta chains from one sample in a study of T cell repertoires in cytomegalovirus infection. TCRdb analysed the reads with MiXCR anew, one entry per CDR3 protein. The sample yields about 400,000 distinct CDR3 sequences, around a sixth seen once. The sequencing sample was made of PBMCs. Receptor source: a human donor in good health (CMV status not recorded). Some clones in this sample may be carry-over from other donors' samples. CDR3s include the opening cysteine and the closing phenylalanine or tryptophan. A D gene is named only where the DNA matches it firmly. Size tells how often a clone was seen (once, few, many) or the class of an expanded clone, and some rows leave it out.

len,d_gene,abundance,v_gene,j_gene,CDR3aa,CDR3nt
14,.,.,TRBV6-6,TRBJ1-5,CASLGVGSNQPQHF,TGTGCCAGCTTAGGGGTAGGAAGCAATCAGCCCCAGCATTTT
13,TRBD1,many,TRBV7-6,TRBJ2-1,CASSSSRDREQFF,TGTGCCAGCAGCTCATCCCGGGACAGGGAGCAGTTCTTC
12,.,many,TRBV11-2,TRBJ1-1,CASRRENVEAFF,TGTGCCAGCAGGCGGGAGAATGTTGAAGCTTTCTTT
13,TRBD1,.,TRBV10-3,TRBJ2-5,CAISLTGSETQYF,TGTGCCATCAGTTTGACAGGGTCGGAGACCCAGTACTTC
14,.,once,TRBV18,TRBJ1-2,CASSPSLVADGYTF,TGTGCCAGCTCACCAAGTTTGGTGGCTGATGGCTACACCTTC
14,TRBD1,many,TRBV12-3/TRBV12-4,TRBJ1-6,CASRPGQGFSPLHF,TGTGCCAGCAGGCCCGGACAGGGGTTTTCACCCCTCCACTTT
13,.,few,TRBV7-4,TRBJ2-5,CASSLGQPDSQYF,TGTGCCAGCAGCTTAGGACAGCCCGATTCCCAGTACTTC
15,.,many,TRBV7-2,TRBJ1-3,CASSFTRGTGNTIYF,TGTGCCAGCAGCTTTACACGGGGGACTGGAAACACCATATATTTT
13,.,many,TRBV7-2,TRBJ2-7,CASSRAPSYEQYF,TGTGCCAGTTCAAGGGCCCCCTCGTACGAGCAGTACTTC
13,.,few,TRBV20-1,TRBJ2-7,CSARDPAKNEQYF,TGCAGTGCTAGAGACCCGGCCAAAAACGAGCAGTACTTC
13,.,many,TRBV4-1,TRBJ2-6,CASSHRGANVLTF,TGCGCCAGCAGCCACCGGGGGGCCAACGTCCTGACTTTC
18,.,many,TRBV28,TRBJ2-1,CASSSGDTLMVSYNEQFF,TGTGCCAGCAGTTCTGGGGACACCCTGATGGTGTCCTACAATGAGCAGTTCTTC
16,.,few,TRBV27,TRBJ2-1,CASSLRLVGGLNEQFF,TGTGCCAGCAGTTTACGGCTAGTTGGCGGACTCAATGAGCAGTTCTTC
12,.,.,TRBV12-3/TRBV12-4,TRBJ2-3,CASSWELGTQYF,TGTGCCAGCAGTTGGGAGTTGGGTACGCAGTATTTT
14,.,few,TRBV4-1,TRBJ1-1,CASSQVGGITEAFF,TGCGCCAGCAGCCAAGTAGGAGGGATCACTGAAGCTTTCTTT
15,.,many,TRBV7-8,TRBJ2-5,CASSLGSRFQETQYF,TGTGCCAGCAGCTTAGGGTCTAGGTTCCAAGAGACCCAGTACTTC
13,.,many,TRBV7-9,TRBJ1-2,CASSSGPGYGYTF,TGTGCCAGCAGCTCGGGCCCCGGCTATGGCTACACCTTC
16,.,many,TRBV12-3/TRBV12-4,TRBJ2-1,CASSHLATRSYNEQFF,TGTGCCAGCAGCCACCTCGCCACTCGGTCCTACAATGAGCAGTTCTTC
13,TRBD2,.,TRBV7-2,TRBJ2-3,CASSLTSGDTQYF,TGTGCCAGCAGCTTAACTAGCGGGGATACGCAGTATTTT
16,.,few,TRBV7-9,TRBJ2-7,CASSLGSAGPSYEQYF,TGTGCCAGCAGCTTAGGCTCGGCAGGGCCCTCCTACGAGCAGTACTTC
13,.,few,TRBV20-1,TRBJ2-5,CSARVAGRETQYF,TGCAGTGCTAGAGTTGCGGGGAGAGAGACCCAGTACTTC
15,TRBD1,.,TRBV28,TRBJ1-2,CASSPTGGSNYGYTF,TGTGCCAGCAGCCCTACAGGGGGCTCAAACTATGGCTACACCTTC
17,TRBD1,few,TRBV9,TRBJ1-2,CASSVEEGGLANYGYTF,TGTGCCAGCAGCGTAGAGGAAGGGGGCCTTGCTAACTATGGCTACACCTTC
16,.,.,TRBV20-1,TRBJ2-5,CSARSQARGAGETQYF,TGCAGTGCTAGAAGTCAGGCCCGGGGGGCAGGAGAGACCCAGTACTTC
14,.,few,TRBV20-1,TRBJ2-1,CSALRDRSYNEQFF,TGCAGTGCTCTACGTGATCGCTCCTACAATGAGCAGTTCTTC
15,.,.,TRBV18,TRBJ2-7,CASSPGPPGRFEQYF,TGTGCCAGCTCACCGGGACCCCCAGGGAGGTTCGAGCAGTACTTC
17,.,.,TRBV6-1,TRBJ2-2,CASSGGRPSINTGELFF,TGTGCCAGCAGTGGAGGAAGACCCAGTATTAACACCGGGGAGCTGTTTTTT
11,.,few,TRBV12-3/TRBV12-4,TRBJ1-1,CASTPLYEAFF,TGTGCCAGCACCCCGCTCTACGAAGCTTTCTTT